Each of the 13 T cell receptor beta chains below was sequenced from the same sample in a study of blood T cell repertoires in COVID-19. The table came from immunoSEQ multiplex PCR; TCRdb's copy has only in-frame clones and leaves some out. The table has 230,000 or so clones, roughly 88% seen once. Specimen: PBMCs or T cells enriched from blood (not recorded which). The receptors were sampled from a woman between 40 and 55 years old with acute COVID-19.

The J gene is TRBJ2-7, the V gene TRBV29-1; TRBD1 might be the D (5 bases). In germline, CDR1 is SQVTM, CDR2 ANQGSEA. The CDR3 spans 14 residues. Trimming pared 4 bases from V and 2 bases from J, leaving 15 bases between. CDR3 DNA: TGCAGCGTTGTCTATGGGGCGTCCACCTACGAGCAGTACTTC. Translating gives CSVVYGASTYEQYF.

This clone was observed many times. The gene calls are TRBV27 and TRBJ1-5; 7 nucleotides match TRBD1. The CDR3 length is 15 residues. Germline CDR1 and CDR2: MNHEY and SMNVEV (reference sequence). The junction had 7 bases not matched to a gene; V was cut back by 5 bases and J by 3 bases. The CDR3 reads CASSPSDRTNQPQHF. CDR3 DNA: TGTGCCAGCAGTCCCTCGGACAGGACCAATCAGCCCCAGCATTTT.

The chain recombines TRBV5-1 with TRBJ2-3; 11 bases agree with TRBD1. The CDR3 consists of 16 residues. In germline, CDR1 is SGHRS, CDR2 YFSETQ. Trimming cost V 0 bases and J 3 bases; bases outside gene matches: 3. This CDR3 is CASSLGDRGRTDTQYF. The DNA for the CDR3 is TGCGCCAGCAGCTTGGGGGACAGGGGGAGAACAGATACGCAGTATTTT.

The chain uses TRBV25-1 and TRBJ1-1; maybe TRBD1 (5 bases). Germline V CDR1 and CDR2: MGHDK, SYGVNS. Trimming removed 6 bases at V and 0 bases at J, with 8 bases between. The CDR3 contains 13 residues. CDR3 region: CASRGVMNTEAFF. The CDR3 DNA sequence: TGTGCCAGCAGAGGGGTCATGAACACTGAAGCTTTCTTT.

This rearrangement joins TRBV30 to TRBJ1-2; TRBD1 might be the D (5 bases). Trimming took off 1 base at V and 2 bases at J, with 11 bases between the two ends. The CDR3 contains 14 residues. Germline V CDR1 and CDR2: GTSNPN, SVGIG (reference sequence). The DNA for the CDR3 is TGTGCCTGGAGTGCCGCGGGGGGGAACTATGGCTACACCTTC. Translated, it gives CAWSAAGGNYGYTF.

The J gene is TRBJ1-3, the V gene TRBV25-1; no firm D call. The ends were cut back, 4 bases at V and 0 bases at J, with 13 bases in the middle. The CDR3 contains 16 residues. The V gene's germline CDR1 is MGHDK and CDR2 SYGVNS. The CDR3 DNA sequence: TGTGCCAGCAGTGTTGGGCAGGTTCTCTCTGGAAACACCATATATTTT. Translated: CASSVGQVLSGNTIYF.

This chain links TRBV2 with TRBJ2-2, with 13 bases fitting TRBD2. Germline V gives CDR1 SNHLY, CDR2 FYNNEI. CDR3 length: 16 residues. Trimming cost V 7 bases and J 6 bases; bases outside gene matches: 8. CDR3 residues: CASTPKGLAGSGELFF. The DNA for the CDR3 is TGTGCCAGCACCCCGAAGGGACTAGCGGGATCCGGGGAGCTGTTTTTT.

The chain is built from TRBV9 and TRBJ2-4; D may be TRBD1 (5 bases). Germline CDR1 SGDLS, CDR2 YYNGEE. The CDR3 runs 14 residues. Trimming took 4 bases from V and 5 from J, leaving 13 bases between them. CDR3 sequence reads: CASSRNDRENIQYF. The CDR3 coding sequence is TGTGCCAGCAGCAGGAACGACAGAGAAAACATTCAGTACTTC.

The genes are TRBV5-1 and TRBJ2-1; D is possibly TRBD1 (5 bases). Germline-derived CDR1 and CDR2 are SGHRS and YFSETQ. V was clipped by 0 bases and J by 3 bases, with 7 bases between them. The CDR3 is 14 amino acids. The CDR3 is CASSLERGYNEQFF. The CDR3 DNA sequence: TGCGCCAGCAGCTTGGAAAGGGGCTACAATGAGCAGTTCTTC.

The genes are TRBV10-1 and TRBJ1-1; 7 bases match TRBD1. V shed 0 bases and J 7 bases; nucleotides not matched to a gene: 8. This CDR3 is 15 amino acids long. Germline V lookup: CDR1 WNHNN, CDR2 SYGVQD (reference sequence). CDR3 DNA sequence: TGCGCCAGCAGTGAGTCGACAGGGAAGGGCAGTGAAGCTTTCTTT. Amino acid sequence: CASSESTGKGSEAFF.

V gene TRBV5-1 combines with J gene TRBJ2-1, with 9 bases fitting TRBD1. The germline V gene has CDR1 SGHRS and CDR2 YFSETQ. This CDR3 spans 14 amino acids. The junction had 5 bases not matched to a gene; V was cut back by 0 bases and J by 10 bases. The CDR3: CASSLDRGRGEQFF. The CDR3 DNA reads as TGCGCCAGCAGCTTGGACAGGGGGCGCGGGGAGCAGTTCTTC.

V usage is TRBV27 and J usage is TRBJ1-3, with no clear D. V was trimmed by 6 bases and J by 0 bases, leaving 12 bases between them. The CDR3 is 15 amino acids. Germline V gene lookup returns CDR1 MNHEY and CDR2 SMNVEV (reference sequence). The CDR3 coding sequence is TGTGCCAGCAGCACCTCGGTGCTCTCTGGAAACACCATATATTTT. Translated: CASSTSVLSGNTIYF.

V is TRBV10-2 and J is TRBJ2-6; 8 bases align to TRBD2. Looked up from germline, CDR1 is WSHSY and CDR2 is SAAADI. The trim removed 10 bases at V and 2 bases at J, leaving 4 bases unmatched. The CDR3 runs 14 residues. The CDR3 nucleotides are TGCGCCACTCGGGAGGGGGCTGGGGCCAACGTCCTGACTTTC. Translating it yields CATREGAGANVLTF.